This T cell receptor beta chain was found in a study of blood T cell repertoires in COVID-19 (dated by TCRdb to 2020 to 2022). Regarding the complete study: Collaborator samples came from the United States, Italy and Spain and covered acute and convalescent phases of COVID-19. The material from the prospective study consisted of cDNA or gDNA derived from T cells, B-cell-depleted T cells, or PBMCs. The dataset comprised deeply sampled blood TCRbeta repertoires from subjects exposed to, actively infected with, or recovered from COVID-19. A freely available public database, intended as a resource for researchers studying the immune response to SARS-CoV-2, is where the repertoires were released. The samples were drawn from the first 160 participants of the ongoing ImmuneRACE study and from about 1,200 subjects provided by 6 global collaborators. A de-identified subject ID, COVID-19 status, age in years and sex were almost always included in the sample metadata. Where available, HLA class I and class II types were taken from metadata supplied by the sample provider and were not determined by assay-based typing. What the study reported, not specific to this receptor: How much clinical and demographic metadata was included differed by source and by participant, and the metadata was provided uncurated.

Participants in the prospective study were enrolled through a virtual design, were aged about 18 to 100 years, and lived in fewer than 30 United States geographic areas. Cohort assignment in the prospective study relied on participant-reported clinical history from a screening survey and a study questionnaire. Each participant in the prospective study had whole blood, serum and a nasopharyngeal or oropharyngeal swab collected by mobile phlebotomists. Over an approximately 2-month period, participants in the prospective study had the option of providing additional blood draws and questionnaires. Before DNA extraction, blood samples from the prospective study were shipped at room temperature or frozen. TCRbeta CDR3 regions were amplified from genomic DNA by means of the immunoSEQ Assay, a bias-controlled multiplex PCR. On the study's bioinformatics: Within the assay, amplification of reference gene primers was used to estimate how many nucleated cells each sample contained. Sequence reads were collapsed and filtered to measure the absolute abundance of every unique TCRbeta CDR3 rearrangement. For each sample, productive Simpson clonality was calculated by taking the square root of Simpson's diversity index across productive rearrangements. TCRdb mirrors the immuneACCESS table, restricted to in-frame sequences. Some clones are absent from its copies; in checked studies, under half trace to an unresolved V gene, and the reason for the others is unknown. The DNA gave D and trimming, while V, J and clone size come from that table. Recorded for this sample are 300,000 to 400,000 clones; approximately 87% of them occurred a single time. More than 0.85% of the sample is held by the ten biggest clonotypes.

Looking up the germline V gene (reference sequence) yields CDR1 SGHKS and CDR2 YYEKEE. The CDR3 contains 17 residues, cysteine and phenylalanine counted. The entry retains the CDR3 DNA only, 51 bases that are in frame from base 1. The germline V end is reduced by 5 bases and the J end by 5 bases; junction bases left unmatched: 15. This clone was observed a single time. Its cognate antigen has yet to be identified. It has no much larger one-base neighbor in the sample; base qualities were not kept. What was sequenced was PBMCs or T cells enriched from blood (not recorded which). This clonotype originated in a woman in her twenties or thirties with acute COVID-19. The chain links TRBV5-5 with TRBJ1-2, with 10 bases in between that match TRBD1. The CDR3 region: CASSVEGQGLEGYGYTF. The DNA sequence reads TGTGCCAGCAGTGTCGAGGGACAGGGGCTGGAGGGGTATGGCTACACCTTC.